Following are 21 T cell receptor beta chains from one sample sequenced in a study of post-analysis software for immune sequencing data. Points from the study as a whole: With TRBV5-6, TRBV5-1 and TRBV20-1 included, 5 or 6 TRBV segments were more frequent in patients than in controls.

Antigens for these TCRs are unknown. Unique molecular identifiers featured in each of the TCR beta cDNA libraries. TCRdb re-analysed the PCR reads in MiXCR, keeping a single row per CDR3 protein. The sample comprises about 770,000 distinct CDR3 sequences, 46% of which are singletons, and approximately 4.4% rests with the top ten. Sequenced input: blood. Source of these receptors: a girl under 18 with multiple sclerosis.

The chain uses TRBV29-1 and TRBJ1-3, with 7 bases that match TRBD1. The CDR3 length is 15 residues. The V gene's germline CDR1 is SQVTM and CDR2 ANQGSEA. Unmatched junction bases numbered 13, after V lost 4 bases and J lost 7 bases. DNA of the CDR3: TGCAGCGTTGCTGAAGGGGTAGGGGGCGAGAACACCATATATTTT. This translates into CSVAEGVGGENTIYF.

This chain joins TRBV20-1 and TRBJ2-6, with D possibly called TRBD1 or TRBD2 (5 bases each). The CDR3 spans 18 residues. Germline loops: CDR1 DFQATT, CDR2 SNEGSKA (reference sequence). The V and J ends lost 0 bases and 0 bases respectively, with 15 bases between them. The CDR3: CSARDYRGRGSGANVLTF. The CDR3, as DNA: TGCAGTGCTAGAGATTATCGGGGTAGGGGCTCTGGGGCCAACGTCCTGACTTTC.

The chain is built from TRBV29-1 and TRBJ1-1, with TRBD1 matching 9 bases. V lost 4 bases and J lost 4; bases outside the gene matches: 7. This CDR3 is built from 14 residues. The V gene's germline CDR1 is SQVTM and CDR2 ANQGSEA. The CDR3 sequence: CSVAQGQGSTEAFF. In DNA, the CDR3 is TGCAGCGTTGCCCAAGGACAGGGGTCCACTGAAGCTTTCTTT.

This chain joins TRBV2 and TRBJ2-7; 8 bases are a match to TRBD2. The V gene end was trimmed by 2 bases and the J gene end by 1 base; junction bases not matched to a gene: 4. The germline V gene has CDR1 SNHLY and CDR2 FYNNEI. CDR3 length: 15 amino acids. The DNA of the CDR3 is TGTGCCAGCAGTGAACGACTAGCGTTTTCCTACGAGCAGTACTTC. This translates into CASSERLAFSYEQYF.

The chain's CDR3 is CACQMVNEQYF. CDR3 nucleotides: TGTGCCTGCCAGATGGTCAATGAGCAGTACTTC. The chain joins TRBV2 to TRBJ2-7; D not certain. V was clipped by 11 bases and J by 7 bases, with 15 bases between them. CDR1 SNHLY and CDR2 FYNNEI come from the germline V gene. This CDR3 has 11 amino acids.

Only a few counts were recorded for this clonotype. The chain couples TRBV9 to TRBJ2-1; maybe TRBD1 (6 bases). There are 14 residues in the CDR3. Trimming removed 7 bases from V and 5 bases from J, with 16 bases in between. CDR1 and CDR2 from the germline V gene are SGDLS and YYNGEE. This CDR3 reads CASAPGVPNNEQFF. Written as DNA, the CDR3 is TGTGCCAGCGCTCCAGGGGTGCCTAACAATGAGCAGTTCTTC. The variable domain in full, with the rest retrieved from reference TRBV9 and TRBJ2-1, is DSGVTQTPKHLITATGQRVTLRCSPRSGDLSVYWYQQSLDQGLQFLIQYYNGEERAKGNILERFSAQQFPDLHSELNLSSLELGDSALYFCASAPGVPNNEQFFGPGTRLTVL.

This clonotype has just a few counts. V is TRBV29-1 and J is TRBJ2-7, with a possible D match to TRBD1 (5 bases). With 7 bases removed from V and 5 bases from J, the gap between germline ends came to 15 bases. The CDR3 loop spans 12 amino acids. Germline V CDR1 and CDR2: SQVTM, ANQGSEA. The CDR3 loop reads CSAYRTSDEQYF. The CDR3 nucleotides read TGCAGCGCGTACAGGACAAGCGACGAGCAGTACTTC.

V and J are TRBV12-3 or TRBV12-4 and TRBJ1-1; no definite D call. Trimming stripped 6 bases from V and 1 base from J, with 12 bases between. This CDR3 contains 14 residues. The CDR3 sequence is CASRQLGPNTEAFF. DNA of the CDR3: TGTGCCAGCAGGCAACTCGGTCCGAACACTGAAGCTTTCTTT.

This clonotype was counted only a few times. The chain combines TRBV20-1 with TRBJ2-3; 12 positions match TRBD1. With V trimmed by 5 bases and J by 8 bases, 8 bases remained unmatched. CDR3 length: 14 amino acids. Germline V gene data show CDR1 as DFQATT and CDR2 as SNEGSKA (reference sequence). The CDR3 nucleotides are TGCAGTGCTGGGGACAGGGGGCTACGCGGTACGCAGTATTTT. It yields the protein CSAGDRGLRGTQYF.

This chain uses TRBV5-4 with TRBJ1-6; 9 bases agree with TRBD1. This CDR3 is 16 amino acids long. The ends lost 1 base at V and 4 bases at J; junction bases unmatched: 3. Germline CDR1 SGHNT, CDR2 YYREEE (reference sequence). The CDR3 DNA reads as TGTGCCAGCAGCTTGAGTGGGACAGGGTATAATTCACCCCTCCACTTT. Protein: CASSLSGTGYNSPLHF.

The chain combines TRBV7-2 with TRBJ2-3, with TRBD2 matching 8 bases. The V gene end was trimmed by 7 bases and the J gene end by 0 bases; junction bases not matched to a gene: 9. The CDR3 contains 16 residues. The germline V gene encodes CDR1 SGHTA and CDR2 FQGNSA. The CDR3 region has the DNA TGTGCCAGCACCCTACCCCCTAGCGGGAGCACAGATACGCAGTATTTT. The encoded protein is CASTLPPSGSTDTQYF. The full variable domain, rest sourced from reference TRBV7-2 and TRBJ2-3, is GAGVSQSPSNKVTEKGKDVELRCDPISGHTALYWYRQSLGQGLEFLIYFQGNSAPDKSGLPSDRFSAERTGGSVSTLTIQRTQQEDSAVYLCASTLPPSGSTDTQYFGPGTRLTVL.

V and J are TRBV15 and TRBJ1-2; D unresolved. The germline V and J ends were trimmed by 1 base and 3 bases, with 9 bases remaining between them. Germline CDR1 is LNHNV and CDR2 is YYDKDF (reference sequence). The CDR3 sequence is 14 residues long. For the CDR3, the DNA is TGTGCCACCAGCAGAGGTGACCTGGACTATGGCTACACCTTC. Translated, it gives CATSRGDLDYGYTF. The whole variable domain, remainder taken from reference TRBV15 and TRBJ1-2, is DAMVIQNPRYQVTQFGKPVTLSCSQTLNHNVMYWYQQKSSQAPKLLFHYYDKDFNNEADTPDNFQSRRPNTSFCFLDIRSPGLGDTAMYLCATSRGDLDYGYTFGSGTRLTVV.

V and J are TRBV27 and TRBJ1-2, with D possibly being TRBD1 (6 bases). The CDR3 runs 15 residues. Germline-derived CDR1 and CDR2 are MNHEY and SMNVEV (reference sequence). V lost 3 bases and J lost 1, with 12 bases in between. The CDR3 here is CASSFGGAFNYGYTF. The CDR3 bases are TGTGCCAGCAGTTTCGGGGGGGCCTTTAACTATGGCTACACCTTC.

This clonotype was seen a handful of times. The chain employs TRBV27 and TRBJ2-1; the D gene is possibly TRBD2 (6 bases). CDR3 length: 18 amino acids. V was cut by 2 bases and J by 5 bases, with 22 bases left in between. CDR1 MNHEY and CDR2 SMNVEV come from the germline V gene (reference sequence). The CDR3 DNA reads TGTGCCAGCAGTTTACAAACTCTATCCGGGAGTCCCCACAATGAGCAGTTCTTC. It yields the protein CASSLQTLSGSPHNEQFF.

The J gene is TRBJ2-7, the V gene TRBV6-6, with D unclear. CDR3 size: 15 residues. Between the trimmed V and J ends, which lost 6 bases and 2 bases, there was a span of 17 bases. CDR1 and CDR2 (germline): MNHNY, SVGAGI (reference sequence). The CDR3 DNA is TGTGCCAGCAGGGACCAGTGGCGAATTGCCTACGAGCAGTACTTC. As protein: CASRDQWRIAYEQYF.

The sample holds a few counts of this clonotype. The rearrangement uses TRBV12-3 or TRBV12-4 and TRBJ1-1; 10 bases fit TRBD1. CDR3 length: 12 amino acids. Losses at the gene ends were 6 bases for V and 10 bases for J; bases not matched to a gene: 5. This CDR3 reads CASSLGQGGAFF. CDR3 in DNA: TGTGCCAGCAGCCTTGGACAGGGGGGAGCTTTCTTT.

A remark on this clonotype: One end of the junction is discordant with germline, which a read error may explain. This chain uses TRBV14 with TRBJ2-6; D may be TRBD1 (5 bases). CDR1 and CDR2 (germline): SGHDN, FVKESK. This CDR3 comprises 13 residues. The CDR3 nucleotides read TGTGCCAGCAGCTACTCTGGGGCCAACGTCCGGACTTTC. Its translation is CASSYSGANVRTF.

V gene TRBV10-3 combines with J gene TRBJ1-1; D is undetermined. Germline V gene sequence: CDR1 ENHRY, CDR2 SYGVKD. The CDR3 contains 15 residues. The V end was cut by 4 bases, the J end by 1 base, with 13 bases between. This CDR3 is CAISGKGHTNTEAFF. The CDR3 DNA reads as TGTGCCATCAGTGGTAAAGGGCACACGAACACTGAAGCTTTCTTT.

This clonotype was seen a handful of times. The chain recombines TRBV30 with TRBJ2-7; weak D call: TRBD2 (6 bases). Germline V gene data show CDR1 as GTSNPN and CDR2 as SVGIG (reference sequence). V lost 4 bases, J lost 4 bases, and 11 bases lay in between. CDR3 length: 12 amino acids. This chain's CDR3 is CAWTREPYEQYF. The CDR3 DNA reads TGTGCCTGGACCCGGGAGCCTTACGAGCAGTACTTC.

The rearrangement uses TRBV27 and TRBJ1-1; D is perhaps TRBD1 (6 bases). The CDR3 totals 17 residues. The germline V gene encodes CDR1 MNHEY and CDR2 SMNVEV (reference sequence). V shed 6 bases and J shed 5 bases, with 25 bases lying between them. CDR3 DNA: TGTGCCAGCAGGACCGGGACATTATCAGGTTTTAGGACTGAAGCTTTCTTT. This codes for CASRTGTLSGFRTEAFF.

The CDR3 sequence: CASTPGLAGLYNEQFF. The CDR3 nucleotides are TGTGCCAGCACTCCCGGACTAGCGGGCTTATACAATGAGCAGTTCTTC. This chain connects TRBV12-3 or TRBV12-4 to TRBJ2-1; TRBD2 aligns across 11 bases. V trimming: 7 bases; J trimming: 4 bases; junction bases outside the gene matches: 9. The CDR3 loop spans 16 amino acids.